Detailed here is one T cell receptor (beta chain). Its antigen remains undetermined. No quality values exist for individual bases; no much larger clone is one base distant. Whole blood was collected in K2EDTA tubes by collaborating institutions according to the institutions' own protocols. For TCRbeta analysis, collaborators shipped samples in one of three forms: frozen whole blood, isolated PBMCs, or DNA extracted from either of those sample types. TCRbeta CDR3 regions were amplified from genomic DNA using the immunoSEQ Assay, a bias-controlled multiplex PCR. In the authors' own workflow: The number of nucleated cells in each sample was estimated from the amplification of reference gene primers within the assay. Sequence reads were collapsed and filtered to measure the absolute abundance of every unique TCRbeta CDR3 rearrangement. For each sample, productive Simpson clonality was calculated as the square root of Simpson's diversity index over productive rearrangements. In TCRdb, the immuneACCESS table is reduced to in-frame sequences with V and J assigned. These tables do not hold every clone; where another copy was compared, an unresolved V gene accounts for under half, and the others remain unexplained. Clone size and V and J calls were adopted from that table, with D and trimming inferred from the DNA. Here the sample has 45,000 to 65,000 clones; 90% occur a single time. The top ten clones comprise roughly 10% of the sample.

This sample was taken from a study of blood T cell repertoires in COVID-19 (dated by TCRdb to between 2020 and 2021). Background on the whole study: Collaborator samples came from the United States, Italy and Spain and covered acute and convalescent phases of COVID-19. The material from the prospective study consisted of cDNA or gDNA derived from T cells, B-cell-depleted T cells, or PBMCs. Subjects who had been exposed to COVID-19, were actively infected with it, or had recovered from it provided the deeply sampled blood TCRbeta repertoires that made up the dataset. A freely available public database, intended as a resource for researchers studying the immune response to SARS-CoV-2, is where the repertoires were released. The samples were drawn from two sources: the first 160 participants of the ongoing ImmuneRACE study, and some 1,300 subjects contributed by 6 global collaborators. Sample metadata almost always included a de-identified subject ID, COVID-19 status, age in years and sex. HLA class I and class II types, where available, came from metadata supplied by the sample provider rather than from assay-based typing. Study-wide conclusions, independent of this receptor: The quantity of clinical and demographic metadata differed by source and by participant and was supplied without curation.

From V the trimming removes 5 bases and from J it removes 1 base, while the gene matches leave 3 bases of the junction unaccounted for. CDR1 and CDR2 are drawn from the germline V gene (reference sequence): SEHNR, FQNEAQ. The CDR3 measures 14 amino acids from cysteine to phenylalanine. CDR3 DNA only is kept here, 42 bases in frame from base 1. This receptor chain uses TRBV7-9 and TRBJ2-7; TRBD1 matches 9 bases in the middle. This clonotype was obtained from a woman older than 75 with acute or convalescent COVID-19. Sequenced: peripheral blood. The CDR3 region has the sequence CASSQQGASYEQYF. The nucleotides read TGTGCCAGCAGCCAACAGGGGGCTTCCTACGAGCAGTACTTC.